This T cell receptor beta chain is drawn from a study of blood T cell repertoires in COVID-19. Turning to the study itself: Sites in the United States, Italy and Spain provided acute and convalescent COVID-19 samples. Sources were T cells, B-cell-depleted T cells, or PBMCs; the material itself was cDNA or gDNA.

This clone appeared once. Germline loops: CDR1 LNHNV, CDR2 YYDKDF (reference sequence). The CDR3 is 19 residues long. Trimming cost V 3 bases and J 5 bases, with 26 bases left between them. As processed by the authors: Amplification of reference gene primers was used by the study to estimate nucleated cell counts. The protocol was immunoSEQ multiplex PCR, while the TCRdb copy is restricted to in-frame clones and leaves out a portion. The D gene and trimming were derived from the DNA, and the V and J assignments and clone size from that table. The sample has fewer than 140,000 clones; under 90% are singletons.

This TCR was sampled from a woman aged 55-69 years with acute or convalescent COVID-19. The V and J genes are TRBV15 and TRBJ1-5; D call uncertain. Sequencing was done on a sample of peripheral blood. The CDR3 DNA reads TGTGCCACCAGCAGCAATATTTATAAGTTCCTACCACGGGATCAGCCCCAGCATTTT. Translated, it gives CATSSNIYKFLPRDQPQHF.